This paragraph reports one T cell receptor beta chain. This record belongs to a study of OX40 agonist ivuxolimab in advanced cancers. Data came from immunoSEQ multiplex PCR; TCRdb stores just in-frame clones and leaves some out. The sample records some 14,000 clones, around 76% being singletons. The CDR3 spans 16 residues. The J segment lost 7 bases and the V segment lost 1 base, leaving 9 bases of the junction unmatched. Germline V gene lookup returns CDR1 SGHVS and CDR2 FQNEAQ. Sequencing was performed on CD4+ or CD8+ T cells sorted from blood, taken in a trial of the OX40 agonist ivuxolimab. The rearrangement links TRBV7-8 to TRBJ2-7, with 11 bases fitting TRBD1. The source of this sequence is an adult with an advanced solid tumor such as melanoma, head and neck, liver or kidney cancer. This chain's CDR3 is CASSLVSGQGAGEQYF. CDR3 sequence (DNA): TGTGCCAGCAGCTTAGTATCAGGACAGGGGGCGGGAGAGCAGTACTTC.